Below are 32 T cell receptor beta chains sequenced from a single sample in a study of T cells after posttransplantation cyclophosphamide. The table came from immunoSEQ multiplex PCR; TCRdb's copy has only in-frame clones and leaves some out. Altogether roughly 4,000 clones are present, approximately 80% being singletons, with the ten largest covering around a third. Treatment was busulfan-fludarabine conditioning, a marrow graft, and cyclophosphamide on days +3 and +4. Source: PBMCs, taken after allogeneic stem cell transplant with posttransplant cyclophosphamide. The source is a male patient in his thirties or forties who received an allogeneic stem cell transplant from a related donor, was CMV-positive, and had acute and chronic GVHD. Part of the T cell pool may stem from the graft donor.

A note on this clone: This specimen includes other DNA sequences encoding the same CDR3. This sequence joins TRBV29-1 and TRBJ1-5, with 9 bases identical to TRBD1. Germline V CDR1 and CDR2: SQVTM, ANQGSEA. This CDR3 comprises 14 residues. Trimming removed 5 bases from V and 2 bases from J; junction bases left unmatched: 4. The CDR3, as DNA: TGCAGCGTTTTGACAGGGGGGGGCAATCAGCCCCAGCATTTT. Amino acid sequence: CSVLTGGGNQPQHF.

The gene calls are TRBV18 and TRBJ2-7; TRBD1 matches 8 bases. Germline V lookup: CDR1 KGHSH, CDR2 LQKENI. This CDR3 has 14 residues. V lost 3 bases and J lost 5; bases outside the gene matches: 6. The CDR3 DNA follows: TGTGCCAGCTCACCTGAGACAGGGGCGGACGAGCAGTACTTC. Encoded protein: CASSPETGADEQYF.

For this clone: A far larger clone is one nucleotide away, so this likely arose from a read error. The same CDR3 is also encoded by other DNA sequences in this sample. This chain links TRBV27 with TRBJ2-1; TRBD2 is a possible D gene (6 bases). CDR1 is MNHEY and CDR2 is SMNVEV in the germline V gene (reference sequence). The CDR3 length is 12 residues. CDR3 protein: CASSFLGGEQFF. The CDR3 nucleotides are TGCGCCAGCAGTTTTCTGGGGGGTGAGCAGTTCTTC.

This clone was detected a few times. The chain couples TRBV27 to TRBJ1-2; 12 positions match TRBD1. This CDR3 contains 18 residues. With V trimmed by 7 bases and J by 5 bases, 17 bases remained unmatched. Germline V gives CDR1 MNHEY, CDR2 SMNVEV (reference sequence). The CDR3 DNA reads TGTGCCAGCATTAACTCCGGGACAGGGGGCCCCTTCCCGTATGGCTACACCTTC. Protein sequence: CASINSGTGGPFPYGYTF.

The chain has TRBV18 and TRBJ2-7; 8 nucleotides align to TRBD1. The CDR3 runs 17 residues. J lost 4 bases, V lost 3 bases, and 14 bases had no gene match. The V gene's germline CDR1 is KGHSH and CDR2 LQKENI. The CDR3 sequence: CASSPGGQGRYRYEQYF. The CDR3 nucleotides read TGTGCCAGCTCACCCGGCGGACAGGGCAGGTACAGATACGAGCAGTACTTC. The variable domain in full, with the rest retrieved from reference TRBV18 and TRBJ2-7, is NAGVMQNPRHLVRRRGQEARLRCSPMKGHSHVYWYRQLPEEGLKFMVYLQKENIIDESGMPKERFSAEFPKEGPSILRIQQVVRGDSAAYFCASSPGGQGRYRYEQYFGPGTRLTVT.

This clone has a single count. Here the CDR3 DNA reads TGTGCCAGCAGTTTACTCGTGGGACTAAAAAACAATGAGCAGTTCTTC. It specifies CASSLLVGLKNNEQFF. The gene calls are TRBV27 and TRBJ2-1, with 7 bases aligning to TRBD2. Germline CDR1 MNHEY, CDR2 SMNVEV (reference sequence). This CDR3 is 16 amino acids long. V shed 2 bases, J shed 5 bases, and the junction held 9 bases outside the gene matches.

The chain joins TRBV19 to TRBJ1-1; 11 bases match TRBD1. CDR1 is LNHDA and CDR2 is SQIVND in the germline V gene (reference sequence). There are 12 residues in the CDR3. V dropped 6 bases and J dropped 13; count of bases not matched to a gene: 7. The CDR3 loop is CASSGTGGLGFF. The CDR3 coding sequence is TGTGCCAGTAGCGGGACAGGGGGATTGGGTTTCTTT. The entire variable domain, with the rest obtained from reference TRBV19 and TRBJ1-1, is as follows: DGGITQSPKYLFRKEGQNVTLSCEQNLNHDAMYWYRQDPGQGLRLIYYSQIVNDFQKGDIAEGYSVSREKKESFPLTVTSAQKNPTAFYLCASSGTGGLGFFGQGTRLTVV.

This clone has more than one count but fewer than ten. CDR3: CARTEAGGLNTDTQYF. Written as DNA, the CDR3 is TGTGCCAGAACCGAAGCGGGAGGGCTCAACACAGATACGCAGTATTTT. V usage is TRBV7-5 and J usage is TRBJ2-3; the D call in the table, TRBD2, was not verified against the DNA. TRBV7-5 is given as a pseudogene. This CDR3 is 16 amino acids long.

V usage is TRBV27 and J usage is TRBJ2-7, with 13 bases that match TRBD2. This CDR3 contains 15 residues. V was pared by 5 bases and J by 6 bases, with 7 bases of the junction left unmatched. CDR1 is MNHEY and CDR2 is SMNVEV in the germline V gene (reference sequence). The CDR3 DNA follows: TGTGCCAGCAGTAGTGGGGGGACTAGCGGGGTCGAGCAGTACTTC. This sequence encodes CASSSGGTSGVEQYF.

The V gene is TRBV18, the J gene TRBJ1-2, with D unresolved. This CDR3 spans 15 amino acids. The germline gives CDR1 KGHSH, CDR2 LQKENI. Trimming shortened V by 10 bases and J by 2 bases, and 20 bases separated the two germline ends. Here the CDR3 DNA reads TGTGCCACGCGGCCAGAAAGCTTTCTAAACTATGGCTACACCTTC. Translated: CATRPESFLNYGYTF.

This clone is labeled large (0.1 to 1%). The chain combines TRBV11-2 with TRBJ2-7, with a weak D call TRBD2 (5 bases). The CDR3 covers 16 residues. V gave up 4 bases and J gave up 0 bases, with 16 bases separating them. The germline CDR1 and CDR2 sequences are SGHAT and FQNNGV. The CDR3 protein is CASSSGVGAVSYEQYF. The CDR3 region has the DNA TGTGCCAGCAGCTCTGGTGTGGGAGCGGTCTCCTACGAGCAGTACTTC.

V gene TRBV10-3 combines with J gene TRBJ1-1; perhaps TRBD1 as D (5 bases). The CDR3 extends over 14 amino acids. Germline V gene sequence: CDR1 ENHRY, CDR2 SYGVKD. The V gene lost 6 bases and the J gene lost 3 bases, with 14 bases spanning the gap. The CDR3 DNA reads as TGTGCCATCAGGACCGGAGGGGAGGACACTGAAGCTTTCTTT. Its translation is CAIRTGGEDTEAFF.

The sample holds a few counts of this clone. CDR3 amino acids: CASSLGAGIYNEQFF. CDR3 nucleotides: TGTGCCAGCAGCTTAGGAGCGGGAATTTACAATGAGCAGTTCTTC. The chain recombines TRBV7-9 with TRBJ2-1, with 7 bases identical to TRBD2. The CDR3 totals 15 residues. The V segment lost 1 base and the J segment 4 bases; nucleotides outside the gene matches: 4. The V gene's germline CDR1 is SEHNR and CDR2 FQNEAQ (reference sequence).

This clone appeared a few times. The chain has TRBV7-9 and TRBJ2-4; 10 bases fit TRBD2. Germline V gives CDR1 SEHNR, CDR2 FQNEAQ (reference sequence). The CDR3 consists of 16 residues. V dropped 3 bases and J dropped 0; count of bases not matched to a gene: 2. The CDR3 sequence is CASSLLAGVAKNIQYF. The CDR3, as DNA: TGTGCCAGCAGCTTGCTAGCGGGAGTAGCCAAAAACATTCAGTACTTC.

The chain is built from TRBV19 and TRBJ2-5; TRBD1 matches 11 bases. This CDR3 has 15 residues. From germline, CDR1 is LNHDA and CDR2 SQIVND (reference sequence). Trimming took 2 bases from V and 4 from J; bases not matched to a gene: 3. In nucleotides, the CDR3 is TGTGCCAGTAGTATAAGGACAGGGGGCGCAGAGACCCAGTACTTC. Translating it yields CASSIRTGGAETQYF. Combining the CDR3 with reference TRBV19 and TRBJ2-5 gives the whole variable domain DGGITQSPKYLFRKEGQNVTLSCEQNLNHDAMYWYRQDPGQGLRLIYYSQIVNDFQKGDIAEGYSVSREKKESFPLTVTSAQKNPTAFYLCASSIRTGGAETQYFGPGTRLLVL.

The gene calls are TRBV7-9 and TRBJ1-1; TRBD1 matches 11 bases. V lost 4 bases to trimming and J lost 2 bases; unmatched junction nucleotides: 9. Germline values: CDR1 SEHNR, CDR2 FQNEAQ (reference sequence). The CDR3 is 17 residues long. The CDR3 nucleotides read TGTGCCAGCAGCTCCGGGACAGGGGGTTATATAAACACTGAAGCTTTCTTT. Its translation is CASSSGTGGYINTEAFF.

This chain joins TRBV11-2 and TRBJ2-1, with 13 bases aligning to TRBD2. Germline CDR1 SGHAT, CDR2 FQNNGV. The ends lost 5 bases at V and 7 bases at J; junction bases unmatched: 5. This CDR3 spans 15 amino acids. This CDR3 reads CASSPGTSGTNEQFF. The CDR3 coding sequence is TGTGCCAGCAGCCCTGGGACTAGCGGGACGAATGAGCAGTTCTTC.

The chain is built from TRBV2 and TRBJ2-2; 7 bases align to TRBD1. The V gene end was trimmed by 6 bases and the J gene end by 5 bases; junction bases not matched to a gene: 6. This CDR3 is built from 14 residues. The germline CDR1 and CDR2 sequences are SNHLY and FYNNEI. The CDR3 region has the DNA TGTGCCAGCAGAAGGGACAGAGGAACCGGGGAGCTGTTTTTT. As protein: CASRRDRGTGELFF.

The J gene is TRBJ1-2, the V gene TRBV14; possible D gene TRBD1, 5 bases. CDR3 length: 16 residues. CDR1 and CDR2 (germline): SGHDN, FVKESK. The V gene lost 1 base and the J gene lost 8 bases, with 20 bases spanning the gap. The CDR3 loop reads CASSQGAGLVFGGYTF. The CDR3 bases are TGTGCCAGCAGCCAAGGGGCAGGGCTCGTTTTTGGAGGCTACACCTTC.

The CDR3 DNA reads TGTGCCAGCAGCCCACTAGCGCAAGAGACCCAGTACTTC. It yields the protein CASSPLAQETQYF. The V gene is TRBV14, the J gene TRBJ2-5; 7 nucleotides align to TRBD2. Germline V gene sequence: CDR1 SGHDN, CDR2 FVKESK. The junction had 1 base not matched to a gene; V was cut back by 4 bases and J by 2 bases. There are 13 residues in the CDR3.

This clone has more than one count but fewer than ten. V gene TRBV11-3 combines with J gene TRBJ1-1; unclear D gene. The V end was cut by 2 bases, the J end by 4 bases, with 11 bases between. Germline V gene data show CDR1 as SGHNT and CDR2 as YENEEA. This CDR3 contains 14 residues. The CDR3 is CASSLSRGSTEAFF. CDR3 DNA sequence: TGTGCCAGCAGCTTAAGTCGGGGTTCCACTGAAGCTTTCTTT.

The chain employs TRBV7-9 and TRBJ1-2; D remains ambiguous. Germline V lookup: CDR1 SEHNR, CDR2 FQNEAQ (reference sequence). V was trimmed by 3 bases and J by 3 bases, leaving 14 bases between them. The CDR3 runs 15 residues. CDR3 DNA: TGTGCCAGCAGCTTGGGCCTAACGCAGGACTATGGCTACACCTTC. This encodes CASSLGLTQDYGYTF.

The rearrangement joins TRBV5-1 to TRBJ1-2; D might be TRBD1 (5 bases). V was cut by 4 bases and J by 6 bases, with 13 bases left in between. The CDR3 has 13 amino acids. Germline V CDR1 and CDR2: SGHRS, YFSETQ. The CDR3 spells CASSPQGFDGYTF. The CDR3 DNA reads TGCGCCAGCAGCCCGCAGGGATTCGATGGCTACACCTTC.

The CDR3 reads CASSWVAAGAGELFF. CDR3 DNA: TGTGCCAGCAGCTGGGTAGCGGCTGGGGCCGGGGAGCTGTTTTTT. The chain is built from TRBV14 and TRBJ2-2; TRBD2 might be the D (6 bases). Trimming took 5 bases from V and 6 from J, leaving 16 bases between them. This CDR3 region has 15 residues. Germline CDR1 and CDR2: SGHDN and FVKESK.

The chain uses TRBV5-4 and TRBJ2-1, with 11 bases aligning to TRBD2. The CDR3 extends over 15 amino acids. V was clipped by 4 bases and J by 7 bases; unmatched bases: 7. Germline V gene data show CDR1 as SGHNT and CDR2 as YYREEE (reference sequence). Here the CDR3 DNA reads TGTGCCAGCAGCCTCGGGACTAGCGGCGAGAATGAGCAGTTCTTC. It specifies CASSLGTSGENEQFF.

The chain combines TRBV19 with TRBJ2-7; 10 bases match TRBD2. CDR1 is LNHDA, CDR2 SQIVND, per germline (reference sequence). The V and J ends lost 5 bases and 2 bases, in that order; junction bases with no gene match: 3. The CDR3 loop spans 14 amino acids. The CDR3 spells CASSHGTSAYEQYF. CDR3 DNA: TGTGCCAGTAGTCACGGGACTAGCGCCTACGAGCAGTACTTC. Based on the CDR3 plus reference TRBV19 and TRBJ2-7, the full variable domain is DGGITQSPKYLFRKEGQNVTLSCEQNLNHDAMYWYRQDPGQGLRLIYYSQIVNDFQKGDIAEGYSVSREKKESFPLTVTSAQKNPTAFYLCASSHGTSAYEQYFGPGTRLTVT.

The V and J genes are TRBV28 and TRBJ2-7; 10 nucleotides match TRBD1. The ends lost 3 bases at V and 7 bases at J; junction bases unmatched: 9. This CDR3 is 15 amino acids long. From germline, CDR1 is MDHEN and CDR2 SYDVKM. The CDR3 DNA is TGTGCCAGCAGTTTTACAGACAGGGGGCTCGGTGAGCAGTACTTC. Translation gives CASSFTDRGLGEQYF.

This clone was seen only a few times. The V and J genes are TRBV19 and TRBJ2-1, with 12 bases aligning to TRBD2. This CDR3 has 16 amino acids. V trimming: 5 bases; J trimming: 3 bases; junction bases outside the gene matches: 5. Looked up from germline, CDR1 is LNHDA and CDR2 is SQIVND (reference sequence). The CDR3 nucleotides are TGTGCCAGTAGTCCATGGACTAGCGGGAACTACAATGAGCAGTTCTTC. Protein sequence: CASSPWTSGNYNEQFF.

This clone was counted between two and nine times. V is TRBV5-4 and J is TRBJ2-7; 9 positions match TRBD2. The V segment lost 4 bases and the J segment 2 bases; nucleotides outside the gene matches: 4. This CDR3 spans 14 amino acids. Germline loops: CDR1 SGHNT, CDR2 YYREEE (reference sequence). CDR3 bases: TGTGCCAGCAGCGAAGGACTAGCGACCTACGAGCAGTACTTC. Encoded protein: CASSEGLATYEQYF.

The chain has TRBV6-5 and TRBJ2-7, with 11 bases lining up with TRBD2. Looked up from germline, CDR1 is MNHEY and CDR2 is SVGAGI. The CDR3 totals 16 residues. With V trimmed by 4 bases and J by 1 base, 6 bases remained unmatched. The CDR3: CASSWIAGGDSYEQYF. The CDR3, as DNA: TGTGCCAGCAGTTGGATAGCGGGAGGGGATTCCTACGAGCAGTACTTC.

This chain connects TRBV2 to TRBJ2-3; no clear D. The germline V gene encodes CDR1 SNHLY and CDR2 FYNNEI. The CDR3 is made up of 10 amino acids. Trimming stripped 8 bases from V and 5 bases from J, with 5 bases between. CDR3 in DNA: TGTGCCAGCTTGAGAGATACGCAGTATTTT. Protein: CASLRDTQYF.

The chain is built from TRBV2 and TRBJ1-2; 10 nucleotides agree with TRBD1. Trimming took 5 bases from V and 5 from J; bases not matched to a gene: 17. Germline CDR1 is SNHLY and CDR2 is FYNNEI. This CDR3 region has 18 residues. The CDR3 DNA reads as TGTGCCAGCAGTAGAACCGACAGGGGGCAAGGGGGAGAATATGGCTACACCTTC. Its protein is CASSRTDRGQGGEYGYTF.